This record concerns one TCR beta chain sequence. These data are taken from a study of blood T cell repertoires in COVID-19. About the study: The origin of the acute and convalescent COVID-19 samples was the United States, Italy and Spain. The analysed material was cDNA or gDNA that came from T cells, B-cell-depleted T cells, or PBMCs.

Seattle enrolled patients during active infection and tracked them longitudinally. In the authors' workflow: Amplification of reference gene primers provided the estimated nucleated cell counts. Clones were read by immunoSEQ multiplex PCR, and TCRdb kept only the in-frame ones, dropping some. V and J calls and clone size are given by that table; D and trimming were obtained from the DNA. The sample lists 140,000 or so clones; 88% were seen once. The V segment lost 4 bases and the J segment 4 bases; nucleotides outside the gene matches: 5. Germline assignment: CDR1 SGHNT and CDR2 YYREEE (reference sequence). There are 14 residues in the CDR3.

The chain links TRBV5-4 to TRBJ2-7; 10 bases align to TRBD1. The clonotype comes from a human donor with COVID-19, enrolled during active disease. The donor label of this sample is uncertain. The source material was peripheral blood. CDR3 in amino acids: CASSGDRGEYEQYF. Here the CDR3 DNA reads TGTGCCAGCAGCGGGGACAGGGGTGAATACGAGCAGTACTTC.